Each of the 3 T cell receptor beta chains below was sequenced from the same sample in a study of T cell repertoires in cytomegalovirus infection. TCRdb re-analysed the reads in MiXCR, keeping a single row per CDR3 protein. This table holds about 900,000 distinct CDR3 sequences, around 30% found once. No antigen has been identified for these receptors. This sample comprised cultured CD8+ T cells from PBMCs, obtained from culture after CMV antigen stimulation. The receptors shown here come from a human donor in good health (CMV status not recorded). Some clones in this sample may be carry-over from other donors' samples.

The chain uses TRBV12-3 or TRBV12-4 and TRBJ2-7; D remains ambiguous. V was pared by 6 bases and J by 6 bases, with 15 bases between. This CDR3 region has 13 residues. Written as DNA, the CDR3 is TGTGCCAGCAGCATTTTGGCCGGTTCCGAGCAGTACGTC. It specifies CASSILAGSEQYV.

This clonotype came up a few times. The chain carries TRBV27 and TRBJ2-1, with D possibly being TRBD1 or TRBD2 (8 bases each). Germline CDR1 reads MNHEY; CDR2 reads SMNVEV (reference sequence). The V and J ends lost 5 bases and 10 bases respectively, with 27 bases between them. The CDR3 sequence is 17 residues long. The CDR3 DNA sequence: TGTGCCAGCAGTCTACCTCTCCAGGGGGCGGGAGGTCGGGAGCAGTTCTTC. It translates to CASSLPLQGAGGREQFF.

The rearrangement links TRBV6-8 to TRBJ2-1; 8 bases fit TRBD1. Trimming cost V 4 bases and J 1 base; bases outside gene matches: 12. The CDR3 totals 18 residues. Germline values: CDR1 MNHGY, CDR2 SAAAGT. The CDR3 DNA reads TGTGCCAGCAGTTCCGGGACAGGAATTAAGGATTCCTACAATGAGCAGTTCTTC. Its protein product is CASSSGTGIKDSYNEQFF.